A selection of T cell receptor beta chains follows, all from one sample in a study of metastatic and nonmetastatic thyroid tumors. MiXCR re-clonotyped the PCR reads for TCRdb. The sample lists about 2,900 clones, about two fifths occurring once. Sequencing used tumor tissue. The origin of the receptors is a female donor with papillary thyroid cancer or a benign thyroid nodule (not recorded which). Some clones in this sample may be carry-over from other donors' samples. Both conserved end residues are part of each CDR3. The order of the fields is CDR3 protein, CDR3 length, V gene.

CASSLRLGELFF | 12 | TRBV11-3
CSAHPEGTGVQETQYF | 16 | TRBV20-1
CASSLSFLEGSPLHF | 15 | TRBV13
CASRTSALHEQYF | 13 | TRBV27
CAWSLTGGKNIQYF | 14 | TRBV30
CASSQDPEGEKLFF | 14 | TRBV6-1
CASRPGQRHTEAFF | 14 | TRBV6-2/TRBV6-3
CSAKSGTIGEQYF | 13 | TRBV20-1
CASSADYYEQYF | 12 | TRBV7-9
CASSPHQGGRSPLHF | 15 | TRBV27
CASRRQVPSSGANVLTF | 17 | TRBV2
CASSDSRPRGRNSYEQYF | 18 | TRBV6-2/TRBV6-3
CASTYPSGAAFF | 12 | TRBV13
CANSVPIGEGADTQYF | 16 | TRBV5-1
CASGELGRRTDTQYF | 15 | TRBV11-2
CASSIRVFQYF | 11 | TRBV2
CASSYPRTGGTGELFF | 16 | TRBV6-2/TRBV6-3
CASRLTSGFSTDTQYF | 16 | TRBV6-1
CASTLQGTVREQYF | 14 | TRBV28
CASSFLQGPSYEQYF | 15 | TRBV11-2
CASSWAGQGGGELFF | 15 | TRBV5-1
CASSLKPDQPQHF | 13 | TRBV5-4
CSAREEGNYGYTF | 13 | TRBV20-1
CASTPSTGGSSTGELFF | 17 | TRBV5-1
CASSLDPGSPQHF | 13 | TRBV11-3
CSAAPLLAYQPYEQYF | 16 | TRBV20-1
CASSRQGGYGYTF | 13 | TRBV30
CASSLLGRGELGNTIYF | 17 | TRBV5-1
CASSQDGQVHNEQFF | 15 | TRBV4-2
CASSLCGGGNNQPQHF | 16 | TRBV5-1
CASSQTPLPGQWWASGQETQYF | 22 | TRBV14
CASSLGSEQNGYTF | 14 | TRBV7-2
CASSSIQREYEQYF | 14 | TRBV6-2/TRBV6-3
CSARELTNTGELFF | 14 | TRBV20-1
CASSYSGTETGELFF | 15 | TRBV6-4
CASSLSARGGEKLFF | 15 | TRBV5-4
CASSGGVPGHSPLHF | 15 | TRBV9
CASRPRNEETQYF | 13 | TRBV13
CASSPFGGGLPWTGELFF | 18 | TRBV11-1
CASRNTTVNLSGANVLTF | 18 | TRBV10-2
CASSLDGAASDTQYF | 15 | TRBV5-1
CASTHLAHTEAFF | 13 | TRBV11-3
CSVDLGWNEQFF | 12 | TRBV29-1
CSARVAGGMGEQYF | 14 | TRBV20-1
CASSLGQVGYEQYF | 14 | TRBV6-1
CASSISGVSYNEQFF | 15 | TRBV5-1
CASSVGWGHENEQFF | 15 | TRBV9
CSARLTSGGDYEQYF | 15 | TRBV20-1
CASSSQLTDTQYF | 13 | TRBV27
CSVEVTPSTQYF | 12 | TRBV29-1
CASSLFGNQPQHF | 13 | TRBV11-2
CASSRQPEAFF | 11 | TRBV7-9
CASSQTTGEQYF | 12 | TRBV3-1
CSARDRQDFTDTQYF | 15 | TRBV20-1
CASSDSGPGTYEQYF | 15 | TRBV19